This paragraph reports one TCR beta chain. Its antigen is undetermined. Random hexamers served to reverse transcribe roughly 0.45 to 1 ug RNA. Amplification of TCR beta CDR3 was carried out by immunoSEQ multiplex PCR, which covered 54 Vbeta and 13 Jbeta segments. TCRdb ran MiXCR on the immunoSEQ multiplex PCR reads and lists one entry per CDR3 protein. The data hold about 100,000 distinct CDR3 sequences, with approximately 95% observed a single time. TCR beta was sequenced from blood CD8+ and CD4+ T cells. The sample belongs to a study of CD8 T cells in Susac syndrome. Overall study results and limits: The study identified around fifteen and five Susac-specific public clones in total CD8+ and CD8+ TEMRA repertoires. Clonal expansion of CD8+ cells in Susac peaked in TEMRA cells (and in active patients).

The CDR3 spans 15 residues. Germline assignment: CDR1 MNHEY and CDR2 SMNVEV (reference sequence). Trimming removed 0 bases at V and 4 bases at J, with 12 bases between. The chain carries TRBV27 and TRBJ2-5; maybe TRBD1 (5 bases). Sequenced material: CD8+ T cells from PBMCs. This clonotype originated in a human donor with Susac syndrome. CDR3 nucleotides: TGTGCCAGCAGTTTATCGGCAGGGTGGGGAGAGACCCAGTACTTC. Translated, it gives CASSLSAGWGETQYF.